This entry lists 25 T cell receptor beta chains sequenced from one sample in a study of tumor-infiltrating lymphocytes in primary liver carcinoma. Scientists recovered RNA and DNA together from approximately 20-30 mg of unsorted bulk tissue. From around 500 ng of total RNA, TCR beta-specific cDNA was reverse-transcribed using a constant-region primer. Libraries for TCR beta were built through three nested multiplex PCR rounds, which together made up a slightly modified ARM-PCR procedure. Primers for the first two PCR rounds were TRBV1-TRBV30 forward primers and a C-beta reverse primer (roughly 10 cycles per round). TCRdb fed the multiplex PCR reads into MiXCR, producing one record per CDR3 protein. The sample has around 88,000 distinct CDR3 sequences; 68% are singletons. Sequencing was carried out using tumor-adjacent normal liver tissue. These TCRs come from a man in his forties with primary liver carcinoma and hepatitis B virus infection.

Worth noting for this clonotype: A junction boundary mismatches the germline segment, possibly from a read error. This sequence joins TRBV7-8 and TRBJ2-3; TRBD2 matches at 9 bases. The germline V gene has CDR1 SGHVS and CDR2 FQNEAQ. CDR3 length: 17 residues. The CDR3 spells CGSNLAQAGGPHDTQYF. The CDR3 DNA sequence: TGTGGCAGCAACTTAGCCCAGGCGGGAGGGCCACATGATACGCAGTATTTT.

This clonotype was observed at least ten times. This chain connects TRBV10-2 to TRBJ2-5; D ambiguous. The CDR3 extends over 12 amino acids. V dropped 6 bases and J dropped 2 bases, with 7 bases sitting between them. Germline loops: CDR1 WSHSY, CDR2 SAAADI. CDR3 DNA sequence: TGCGCCAGCAGCAAATCTCAAGAGACCCAGTACTTC. Its protein is CASSKSQETQYF.

This clonotype appeared a single time. The V gene is TRBV11-3, the J gene TRBJ2-1; 8 nucleotides line up with TRBD2. Germline lookup yields CDR1 SGHNT and CDR2 YENEEA. CDR3 length: 15 amino acids. Trimming removed 6 bases from V and 8 bases from J; junction bases left unmatched: 12. In DNA, the CDR3 is TGTGCCAGCAGTTCGGCAGGACTAGCCTCGGATGAGCAGTTCTTC. As protein: CASSSAGLASDEQFF. Together with reference TRBV11-3 and TRBJ2-1, the CDR3 gives the full variable domain: EAGVVQSPRYKIIEKKQPVAFWCNPISGHNTLYWYLQNLGQGPELLIRYENEEAVDDSQLPKDRFSAERLKGVDSTLKIQPAELGDSAVYLCASSSAGLASDEQFFGPGTRLTVL.

There are a few counts of this clonotype. The CDR3, as DNA: TGTGTCAGTAGTCGAGAAGCTGGGGCCAACGTCCTGACTTTC. It is translated as CVSSREAGANVLTF. The chain uses TRBV6-5 and TRBJ2-6; no reliable D call. The CDR3 sequence is 14 residues long. CDR1 and CDR2 from the germline V gene are MNHEY and SVGAGI.

This clonotype came up a few times. Mismatch with germline at one junction end may stem from a read error. J is TRBJ2-1 and V is TRBV11-2; 9 bases match TRBD2. There are 12 residues in the CDR3. The germline V gene encodes CDR1 SGHAT and CDR2 FQNNGV. The DNA for the CDR3 is TGTACCAGCAGCTTAGCGGGGGATGAGCAGTTCTTC. It specifies CTSSLAGDEQFF.

About this clonotype: A read error is possible here, since a much larger clone lies one base away. The V call is TRBV12-5, the J call TRBJ1-1, with 7 bases that match TRBD1. The germline CDR1 and CDR2 sequences are LGHNT and FRNRAP. This CDR3 has 19 residues. The ends lost 0 bases at V and 3 bases at J; junction bases unmatched: 16. CDR3 region: CASGLVVETGWGEDTEAFF. The CDR3 DNA reads as TGTGCTAGTGGTTTGGTAGTCGAGACAGGGTGGGGTGAGGACACTGAAGCTTTCTTT. Combining the CDR3 with reference TRBV12-5 and TRBJ1-1 gives the whole variable domain DARVTQTPRHKVTEMGQEVTMRCQPILGHNTVFWYRQTMMQGLELLAYFRNRAPLDDSGMPKDRFSAEMPDATLATLKIQPSEPRDSAVYFCASGLVVETGWGEDTEAFFGQGTRLTVV.

This clonotype was seen a handful of times. V gene TRBV15 combines with J gene TRBJ2-7; the match to TRBD1 covers 8 bases. CDR3 length equals 14 residues. Trimming cost V 5 bases and J 4 bases; bases outside gene matches: 7. CDR1 is LNHNV and CDR2 is YYDKDF in the germline V gene (reference sequence). CDR3 protein: CATSARTGRYEQYF. The CDR3 DNA reads as TGTGCCACCAGCGCACGGACAGGGAGATACGAGCAGTACTTC.

As regards this clonotype: The junction shows a germline mismatch at one end, possibly a read error. Written as DNA, the CDR3 is TGTGCCAGCAGCTTGGGTATCGAACTAGCCATGGGTGAGCAATTCTTC. Its translation is CASSLGIELAMGEQFF. The chain is built from TRBV11-2 and TRBJ2-1; D may be TRBD2 (6 bases). The CDR3 spans 16 residues. Germline assignment: CDR1 SGHAT and CDR2 FQNNGV.

The chain joins TRBV11-2 to TRBJ2-5; 9 positions agree with TRBD2. CDR1 and CDR2 from the germline V gene are SGHAT and FQNNGV. Losses at the gene ends were 3 bases for V and 5 bases for J; bases not matched to a gene: 10. The CDR3 sequence is 16 residues long. This chain's CDR3 is CASSLGGAGGSETQYF. The DNA for the CDR3 is TGTGCCAGCAGCTTGGGAGGTGCGGGAGGGTCGGAGACCCAGTACTTC.

As regards this clonotype: A read error may produce the germline difference seen at one junction end. This chain connects TRBV18 to TRBJ2-5; 10 nucleotides agree with TRBD1. The CDR3 consists of 15 residues. From germline, CDR1 is KGHSH and CDR2 LQKENI. This CDR3 is CASPPPTGGGETQYF. CDR3 in DNA: TGTGCCAGCCCACCTCCGACAGGGGGCGGAGAGACCCAATACTTC.

The chain uses TRBV11-2 and TRBJ1-1; 7 positions match TRBD1. The junction had 17 bases not matched to a gene; V was cut back by 10 bases and J by 6 bases. The germline CDR1 and CDR2 sequences are SGHAT and FQNNGV. There are 15 residues in the CDR3. CDR3 region: CANTGRQGEWAEAFF. CDR3 in DNA: TGTGCCAACACCGGGAGACAGGGTGAATGGGCTGAAGCTTTCTTT. The full variable domain, with the rest looked up from reference TRBV11-2 and TRBJ1-1, is EAGVAQSPRYKIIEKRQSVAFWCNPISGHATLYWYQQILGQGPKLLIQFQNNGVVDDSQLPKDRFSAERLKGVDSTLKIQPAKLEDSAVYLCANTGRQGEWAEAFFGQGTRLTVV.

The rearrangement joins TRBV9 to TRBJ2-1; D possibly matches TRBD1 or TRBD2 (5 bases each). The CDR3 is 13 residues long. The germline V and J ends were trimmed by 0 bases and 9 bases, with 10 bases remaining between them. The germline V gene has CDR1 SGDLS and CDR2 YYNGEE. The CDR3, as DNA: TGTGCCAGCAGCGTAGTGGGGGATGCTGAGCAGTTCTTC. This codes for CASSVVGDAEQFF.

A word on this clonotype: The final CDR3 position lacks the conserved phenylalanine or tryptophan, pointing to a likely read error. V usage is TRBV5-1 and J usage is TRBJ2-5; D not resolved. The CDR3 totals 14 residues. The V end was cut by 4 bases, the J end by 3 bases, with 13 bases between. Germline V gene sequence: CDR1 SGHRS, CDR2 YFSETQ. The CDR3 is CASSQTLSEETQYL. CDR3 in DNA: TGCGCCAGCAGCCAGACCTTATCGGAAGAGACCCAGTACTTA.

A word on this clonotype: This could be a read error, since a much larger clone is one nucleotide away. The rearrangement uses TRBV12-3 or TRBV12-4 and TRBJ1-1, with D perhaps matching TRBD1 (6 bases). The CDR3 contains 16 residues. V lost 1 base and J lost 7, with 19 bases in between. The CDR3 loop reads CASSLGRPQGMCEAFF. In DNA form, the CDR3 reads TGTGCCAGCAGTTTAGGGCGCCCGCAGGGGATGTGTGAAGCTTTCTTT.

To note about this clonotype: This could be a read error, since a much larger clone is one nucleotide away. The chain has TRBV6-2 or TRBV6-3 and TRBJ2-2; no reliable D call. The CDR3 spans 10 residues. From germline, CDR1 is MNHEY and CDR2 SVGEGT. Here the CDR3 reads CVSKGGELFF. In nucleotides, the CDR3 is TGTGTCAGCAAGGGCGGGGAGCTGTTTTTT.

As DNA, the CDR3 is TGTGCCAGCAGCTTAGAGCGGGAGATTAGCACAGATACGCAGTATTTT. This translates into CASSLEREISTDTQYF. This rearrangement joins TRBV7-9 to TRBJ2-3; 8 nucleotides match TRBD2. J lost 0 bases, V lost 1 base, and 3 bases had no gene match. Per the germline V gene, CDR1 is SEHNR and CDR2 is FQNEAQ (reference sequence). The CDR3 contains 16 residues.

On this clonotype itself: Likely a read error: the CDR3 ends without its conserved phenylalanine or tryptophan. The rearrangement links TRBV11-2 to TRBJ2-7, with D maybe TRBD2 (6 bases). Germline V gene lookup returns CDR1 SGHAT and CDR2 FQNNGV. There are 15 residues in the CDR3. CDR3 residues: CACSLGGTPPYEQYL. The DNA of the CDR3 is TGTGCCTGCAGCCTCGGCGGGACTCCACCCTACGAGCAGTACCTC.

This clonotype was counted many times. The gene calls are TRBV5-4 and TRBJ2-7, with D perhaps TRBD1 or TRBD2 (6 bases each). The V end was cut by 4 bases, the J end by 0 bases, with 11 bases between. Per the germline V gene, CDR1 is SGHNT and CDR2 is YYREEE (reference sequence). CDR3 length equals 14 residues. This chain's CDR3 is CASSPGATSYEQYF. In nucleotides, the CDR3 is TGTGCCAGCAGCCCGGGGGCTACCTCCTACGAGCAGTACTTC.

V and J are TRBV29-1 and TRBJ2-5; D perhaps matches TRBD1 (5 bases). V dropped 3 bases and J dropped 5 bases, with 16 bases sitting between them. CDR3 length: 14 residues. From germline, CDR1 is SQVTM and CDR2 ANQGSEA. CDR3 loop: CSVDQGRIDETQYF. The CDR3 DNA reads TGCAGCGTTGATCAGGGCCGGATAGACGAGACCCAGTACTTC.

This clonotype was found many times. The chain links TRBV5-4 to TRBJ2-5; TRBD1 matches at 7 bases. Germline V gene sequence: CDR1 SGHNT, CDR2 YYREEE (reference sequence). The CDR3 loop spans 15 amino acids. The junction had 7 bases not matched to a gene; V was cut back by 4 bases and J by 1 base. The CDR3 DNA reads as TGTGCCAGCAGCCCCGGGACAGAGAGCCAAGAGACCCAGTACTTC. It specifies CASSPGTESQETQYF.

Turning to this clonotype: This likely comes from a read error, as the CDR3 has no conserved phenylalanine or tryptophan at its end. This chain connects TRBV6-6 to TRBJ2-2; D is possibly TRBD2 (6 bases). The CDR3 consists of 12 residues. CDR1 is MNHNY and CDR2 is SVGAGI in the germline V gene (reference sequence). CDR3 DNA: TGTGCCACCAGTTTAGCGGCCGGGGGGCTGTTTTCT. It specifies CATSLAAGGLFS.

Remarks on this clonotype: The CDR3 does not close with the conserved phenylalanine or tryptophan, likely indicating a read error. The J gene is TRBJ2-1, the V gene TRBV6-1; TRBD2 matches 7 bases. This CDR3 comprises 16 residues. Per the germline V gene, CDR1 is MNHNS and CDR2 is SASEGT. J gave up 8 bases and V 6 bases, and 16 bases lay outside the gene matches. CDR3 sequence reads: CASSANPGTNGDEQFI. CDR3 nucleotides: TGTGCCAGCAGCGCTAATCCCGGGACTAACGGGGATGAGCAGTTCATC.

This clonotype was counted a few times. The chain joins TRBV5-1 to TRBJ2-1; no firm D call. The V gene lost 1 base and the J gene lost 0 bases, with 11 bases spanning the gap. This CDR3 comprises 16 residues. From germline, CDR1 is SGHRS and CDR2 YFSETQ. In DNA, the CDR3 is TGCGCCAGCAGCTTGTCGGCCCTATCCTCCTACAATGAGCAGTTCTTC. This encodes CASSLSALSSYNEQFF.

This clonotype turned up a few times. The rearrangement joins TRBV28 to TRBJ2-7; the D gene is possibly TRBD1 (5 bases). Trimming stripped 5 bases from V and 2 bases from J, with 13 bases between. Looked up from germline, CDR1 is MDHEN and CDR2 is SYDVKM. This CDR3 is built from 14 residues. The CDR3 is CASSKLGAAYEQYF. CDR3 bases: TGTGCCAGCAGTAAGCTTGGGGCGGCCTACGAGCAGTACTTC.

This clonotype turned up a few times. At one boundary the junction diverges from the germline segment, which might be a read error. The chain has TRBV7-8 and TRBJ2-7, with 7 nucleotides matching TRBD1. The CDR3 length is 14 residues. Germline V gives CDR1 SGHVS, CDR2 FQNEAQ. As DNA, the CDR3 is TGTGACAGCAGCCCTATGACAGGGAGCGACGAGCAGTACTTC. Its translation: CDSSPMTGSDEQYF.